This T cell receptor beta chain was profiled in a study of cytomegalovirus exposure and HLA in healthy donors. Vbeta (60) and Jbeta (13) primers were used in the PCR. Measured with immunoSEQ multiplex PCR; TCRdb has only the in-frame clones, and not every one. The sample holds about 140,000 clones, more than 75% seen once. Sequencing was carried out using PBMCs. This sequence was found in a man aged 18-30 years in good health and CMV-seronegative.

The CDR3 DNA reads TGTGCCAGCAGTTTGTTTCCCCCGGGGACAGGGTTAGAAGAGACCCAGTACTTC. This codes for CASSLFPPGTGLEETQYF. The chain has TRBV27 and TRBJ2-5; 9 bases line up with TRBD1. Germline loops: CDR1 MNHEY, CDR2 SMNVEV (reference sequence). The CDR3 runs 18 residues. Trimming took 3 bases from V and 3 from J; bases not matched to a gene: 14.